This T cell receptor beta chain was recorded in a study of low-dose radiotherapy and immunotherapy resistance in tumors. Study summary: Ipilimumab 1 mg/kg every six weeks, together with nivolumab 240 mg every two weeks, was given intravenously to patients. Patients' oral aspirin dose was 300 mg daily across four cycles from cycle 1 day 1.

Time point of the sample: before trial treatment. Low-dose radiotherapy and low-dose cyclophosphamide, together with aspirin, ipilimumab and nivolumab, were given to donors. With TRAV- and TRBV-specific primers, first-strand cDNA was made, covering the alpha and beta chains. TCRs underwent 20 PCR cycles of amplification with a constant-region primer and V-primer adapter. TCRdb fed the reads into MiXCR, producing one record per CDR3 protein. The table has tens of thousands of distinct CDR3 sequences, around 30% seen once; the top ten hold around 3.5%. The junction had 14 bases not matched to a gene; V was cut back by 9 bases and J by 4 bases. Germline V gene data show CDR1 as SGHTA and CDR2 as FQGNSA. This CDR3 is built from 15 residues. This clonotype occurred once. A far larger clone is one base from this, pointing to a likely read error.

The clonotype comes from a male donor with gallbladder cancer. The chain is built from TRBV7-2 and TRBJ2-7, with 8 bases aligning to TRBD1. The sample in question was PBMCs, obtained before treatment. The CDR3 sequence: CARSQVTGGRYEQYF. The DNA of the CDR3 is TGTGCCAGGAGCCAAGTCACAGGGGGAAGGTACGAGCAGTACTTC.